One and the same sample provided the 18 T cell receptor beta chains below, sequenced in a study of blood T cell repertoires in COVID-19. The data were produced by immunoSEQ multiplex PCR, yet TCRdb's version contains in-frame clones alone and is incomplete. Altogether 20,000 to 30,000 clones are present, about 91% being singletons, with the ten largest covering approximately 20%. Specimen: peripheral blood. These receptor sequences come from a human donor in a cohort sampled during active COVID-19.

The rearrangement links TRBV5-6 to TRBJ2-5, with 11 bases lining up with TRBD2. Germline V gene sequence: CDR1 SGHDT, CDR2 YYEEEE. This CDR3 contains 14 residues. The ends lost 5 bases at V and 5 bases at J; junction bases unmatched: 5. The CDR3 reads CASSPGTSGETQYF. The CDR3, as DNA: TGTGCCAGCAGTCCCGGGACTAGCGGCGAGACCCAGTACTTC.

This clone was observed once. This chain uses TRBV6-2 or TRBV6-3 with TRBJ2-7; 10 nucleotides align to TRBD2. Germline CDR1 is MNHEY and CDR2 is SVGEGT. The CDR3 is made up of 15 amino acids. With V trimmed by 6 bases and J by 0 bases, 5 bases remained unmatched. Here the CDR3 DNA reads TGTGCCAGCAGCCGGACTAGCGGATACTCCTACGAGCAGTACTTC. Its translation is CASSRTSGYSYEQYF.

V gene TRBV4-3 combines with J gene TRBJ1-3; D gene unclear. Trimming shortened V by 0 bases and J by 0 bases, and 9 bases separated the two germline ends. Germline lookup yields CDR1 LGHNA and CDR2 YSLEER. The CDR3 has 16 amino acids. The CDR3 bases are TGCGCCAGCAGCCAAGAACGGTTCGGCTCTGGAAACACCATATATTTT. Protein sequence: CASSQERFGSGNTIYF.

The rearrangement links TRBV6-5 to TRBJ1-6, with 11 bases that match TRBD1. With 6 bases clipped from V and 9 bases from J, the junction kept 4 bases outside the gene matches. From germline, CDR1 is MNHEY and CDR2 SVGAGI. CDR3 length: 14 amino acids. CDR3 bases: TGTGCCAGCAGGGGACAGGGGGTCAGTTCACCCCTCCACTTT. Its protein product is CASRGQGVSSPLHF.

This clone came up once. The chain couples TRBV7-8 to TRBJ1-1; possible D gene TRBD1, 6 bases. Germline V gives CDR1 SGHVS, CDR2 FQNEAQ. This CDR3 spans 15 amino acids. Trimming removed 6 bases from V and 5 bases from J, with 19 bases in between. CDR3 coding DNA: TGTGCCAGCAGACGCCGACAGGAGCTTCGGACTGAAGCTTTCTTT. It encodes CASRRRQELRTEAFF.

The chain links TRBV19 to TRBJ1-5, with D perhaps matching TRBD1 (6 bases). The germline CDR1 and CDR2 sequences are LNHDA and SQIVND (reference sequence). Trimming shortened V by 5 bases and J by 3 bases, and 14 bases separated the two germline ends. The CDR3 runs to 15 residues. The CDR3 sequence is CASSVQGFYNQPQHF. The DNA of the CDR3 is TGTGCCAGTAGTGTACAGGGATTTTACAATCAGCCCCAGCATTTT. The full variable domain, completed using reference TRBV19 and TRBJ1-5, is DGGITQSPKYLFRKEGQNVTLSCEQNLNHDAMYWYRQDPGQGLRLIYYSQIVNDFQKGDIAEGYSVSREKKESFPLTVTSAQKNPTAFYLCASSVQGFYNQPQHFGDGTRLSIL.

The rearrangement links TRBV14 to TRBJ2-4; TRBD2 matches 7 bases. The V and J ends lost 2 bases and 7 bases, in that order; junction bases with no gene match: 8. Germline V lookup: CDR1 SGHDN, CDR2 FVKESK. This CDR3 has 15 amino acids. Here the CDR3 reads CASSQTPAGWNIQYF. The CDR3 nucleotides are TGTGCCAGCAGCCAAACCCCAGCGGGATGGAACATTCAGTACTTC.

CDR3 sequence: CASSPLAAGGPETQYF. In DNA form, the CDR3 reads TGCGCCAGCAGCCCCCTGGCAGCGGGAGGGCCGGAGACCCAGTACTTC. The chain has TRBV4-3 and TRBJ2-5; 10 nucleotides agree with TRBD2. CDR3 length equals 16 residues. CDR1 and CDR2 (germline): LGHNA, YSLEER. The J segment lost 5 bases and the V segment lost 4 bases, leaving 10 bases of the junction unmatched.

This clone was seen once. The chain uses TRBV6-5 and TRBJ2-2; 11 bases match TRBD1. CDR1 is MNHEY, CDR2 SVGAGI, per germline. V lost 7 bases, J lost 2 bases, and 3 bases stayed unmatched. The CDR3 totals 15 residues. CDR3 in DNA: TGTGCCAGCAACGGACAGGGGGCAAACACCGGGGAGCTGTTTTTT. Its protein is CASNGQGANTGELFF.

The chain uses TRBV12-3 or TRBV12-4 and TRBJ2-2; possibly TRBD1 for D (6 bases). V lost 6 bases to trimming and J lost 7 bases, with 12 bases between them. The CDR3 loop spans 13 amino acids. The CDR3 sequence: CASRPGVDGELFF. In DNA, the CDR3 is TGTGCCAGCAGGCCAGGGGTGGACGGGGAGCTGTTTTTT.

The gene calls are TRBV30 and TRBJ1-1; tentatively, D is TRBD1 (6 bases). The germline gives CDR1 GTSNPN, CDR2 SVGIG (reference sequence). V was clipped by 5 bases and J by 0 bases, with 10 bases between them. The CDR3 runs to 13 residues. CDR3 residues: CAWEGQMNTEAFF. The CDR3, as DNA: TGTGCCTGGGAAGGACAGATGAACACTGAAGCTTTCTTT.

The V and J genes are TRBV2 and TRBJ1-1; D perhaps matches TRBD1 (6 bases). Between the trimmed V and J ends, which lost 1 base and 1 base, there was a span of 7 bases. The CDR3 runs 14 residues. CDR1 is SNHLY and CDR2 is FYNNEI in the germline V gene. CDR3: CASSEGTENTEAFF. The CDR3 DNA reads as TGTGCCAGCAGTGAAGGGACAGAGAACACTGAAGCTTTCTTT.

The chain uses TRBV6-5 and TRBJ1-2; 8 nucleotides line up with TRBD1. The V gene end was trimmed by 5 bases and the J gene end by 6 bases; junction bases not matched to a gene: 11. Germline V gene lookup returns CDR1 MNHEY and CDR2 SVGAGI. The CDR3 loop spans 15 amino acids. The chain's CDR3 is CASSHGGRGQDGYTF. The DNA for the CDR3 is TGTGCCAGCAGTCATGGGGGCAGGGGGCAGGATGGCTACACCTTC.

CDR3 sequence (DNA): TGCGCCAGCAGCCCAACACAGGGGTATAATTCACCCCTCCACTTT. Translating it yields CASSPTQGYNSPLHF. V is TRBV5-1 and J is TRBJ1-6, with 7 bases aligning to TRBD1. The length of the CDR3 is 15 residues. Germline CDR1 is SGHRS and CDR2 is YFSETQ. The junction had 5 bases not matched to a gene; V was cut back by 4 bases and J by 4 bases. Full variable domain (remainder filled in from reference TRBV5-1 and TRBJ1-6): KAGVTQTPRYLIKTRGQQVTLSCSPISGHRSVSWYQQTPGQGLQFLFEYFSETQRNKGNFPGRFSGRQFSNSRSEMNVSTLELGDSALYLCASSPTQGYNSPLHFGNGTRLTVT.

The chain employs TRBV5-1 and TRBJ1-1, with a weak D call TRBD1 (5 bases). V was clipped by 0 bases and J by 8 bases, with 26 bases between them. The germline CDR1 and CDR2 sequences are SGHRS and YFSETQ. The CDR3 is made up of 18 amino acids. CDR3 in DNA: TGCGCCAGCAGCTTGGGGCTCGTGGCCCGGGGGTACCCCGAAGAAGCTTTCTTT. Encoded protein: CASSLGLVARGYPEEAFF.

The chain uses TRBV27 and TRBJ1-5; D ambiguous. CDR1 and CDR2 (germline): MNHEY, SMNVEV (reference sequence). Deletions cut 6 bases from V and 6 bases from J, with 12 bases between. CDR3 length: 13 residues. The CDR3: CASSPGVGQPQHF. The CDR3 DNA reads TGTGCCAGCAGCCCCGGGGTGGGTCAGCCCCAGCATTTT.

The rearrangement links TRBV29-1 to TRBJ2-5; possible D gene TRBD2, 6 bases. Germline lookup yields CDR1 SQVTM and CDR2 ANQGSEA. The CDR3 is 15 amino acids. The ends were cut back, 8 bases at V and 5 bases at J, with 24 bases in the middle. Here the CDR3 reads CSSLMRPGERETQYF. The CDR3 bases are TGCAGCAGCCTCATGCGACCGGGAGAGCGGGAGACCCAGTACTTC.

The J gene is TRBJ2-7, the V gene TRBV10-2; D gene ambiguous. Germline V lookup: CDR1 WSHSY, CDR2 SAAADI. The CDR3 covers 12 residues. V lost 2 bases and J 6 bases, leaving 8 bases between the germline ends. The CDR3 nucleotides are TGCGCCAGCAGTGAGACCAGTTCCGAGCAGTACTTC. Residues: CASSETSSEQYF.